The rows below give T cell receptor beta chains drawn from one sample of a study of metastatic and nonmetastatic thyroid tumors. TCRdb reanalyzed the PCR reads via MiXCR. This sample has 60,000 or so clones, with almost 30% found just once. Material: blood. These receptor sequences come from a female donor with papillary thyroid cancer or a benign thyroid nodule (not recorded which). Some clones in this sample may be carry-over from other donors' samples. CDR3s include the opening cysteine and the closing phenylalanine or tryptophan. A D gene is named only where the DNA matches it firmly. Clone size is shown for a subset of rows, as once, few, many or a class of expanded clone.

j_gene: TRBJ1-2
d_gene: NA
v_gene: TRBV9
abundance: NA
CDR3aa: CASSVGDANYGYTF
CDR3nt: TGTGCCAGCAGCGTGGGGGACGCTAACTATGGCTACACCTTC

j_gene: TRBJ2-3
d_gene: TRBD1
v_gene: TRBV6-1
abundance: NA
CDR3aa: CASTTRRQGITDTQYF
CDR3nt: TGTGCCAGCACCACCCGGCGACAGGGTATCACAGATACGCAGTATTTT

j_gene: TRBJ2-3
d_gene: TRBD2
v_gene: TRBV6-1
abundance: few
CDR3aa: CASSVEAGGQDTQYF
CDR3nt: TGTGCCAGCAGTGTAGAAGCGGGGGGGCAGGATACGCAGTATTTT

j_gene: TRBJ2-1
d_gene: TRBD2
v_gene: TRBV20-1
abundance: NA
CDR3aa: CSAPATSGSYNEQFF
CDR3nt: TGCAGTGCTCCCGCGACTAGCGGGAGTTACAATGAGCAGTTCTTC

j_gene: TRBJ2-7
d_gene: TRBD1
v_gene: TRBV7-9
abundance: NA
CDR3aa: CASSNRGQGYEQYF
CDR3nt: TGTGCCAGCAGCAACCGGGGACAGGGGTACGAGCAGTACTTC

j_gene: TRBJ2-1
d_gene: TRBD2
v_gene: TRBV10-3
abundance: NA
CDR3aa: CGISEPGTSGYNEQFF
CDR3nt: TGTGGCATCAGTGAGCCCGGGACTAGCGGTTACAATGAGCAGTTCTTC

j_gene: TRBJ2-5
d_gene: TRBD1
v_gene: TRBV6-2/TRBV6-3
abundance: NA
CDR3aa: CASSLYRGQGARKTQYF
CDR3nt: TGTGCCAGCAGTCTATACAGGGGACAGGGGGCAAGAAAGACCCAGTACTTC

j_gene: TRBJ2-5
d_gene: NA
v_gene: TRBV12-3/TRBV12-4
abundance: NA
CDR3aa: CASSFSLQTQYF
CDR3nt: TGTGCCAGCAGTTTTAGTCTCCAGACCCAGTACTTC

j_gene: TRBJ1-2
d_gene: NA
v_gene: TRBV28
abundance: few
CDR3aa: CASRPSPRNYGYTF
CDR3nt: TGTGCCAGCAGACCCAGTCCACGCAACTATGGCTACACCTTC

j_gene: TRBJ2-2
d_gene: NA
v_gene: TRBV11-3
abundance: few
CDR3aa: CASSSPERTGELFF
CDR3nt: TGTGCCAGCAGCTCCCCCGAGAGAACCGGGGAGCTGTTTTTT

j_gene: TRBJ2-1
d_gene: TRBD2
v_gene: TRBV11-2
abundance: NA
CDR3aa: CASNLGLAGWRDEQFF
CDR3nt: TGTGCCAGTAACTTGGGACTAGCGGGCTGGAGAGATGAGCAGTTCTTC

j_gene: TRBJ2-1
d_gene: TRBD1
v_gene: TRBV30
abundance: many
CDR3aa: CAWSQGVNEQFF
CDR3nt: TGTGCCTGGAGCCAGGGGGTAAATGAGCAGTTCTTC

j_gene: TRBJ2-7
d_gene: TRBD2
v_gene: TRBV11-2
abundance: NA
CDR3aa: CASSTKGASGRFSYEQYF
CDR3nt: TGTGCCAGCAGCACCAAAGGGGCTAGCGGTAGGTTCTCCTACGAGCAGTACTTC